The 13 T cell receptor beta chains given below trace back to one sample, sequenced in a study of blood T cell repertoires in COVID-19. This table comes from immunoSEQ multiplex PCR, and its TCRdb copy is limited to in-frame clones, with some not included. This table holds 90,000 or so clones, 80% to 90% found once. Sequencing was performed on peripheral blood. Source of these receptors: an elderly man with active or convalescent COVID-19.

The V call is TRBV5-4, the J call TRBJ2-2; D possibly corresponds to TRBD2 (6 bases). Germline V CDR1 and CDR2: SGHNT, YYREEE (reference sequence). This CDR3 has 14 residues. V was clipped by 6 bases and J by 2 bases, with 11 bases between them. The CDR3 region is CASNAGLNTGELFF. Here the CDR3 DNA reads TGTGCCAGCAACGCGGGACTTAACACCGGGGAGCTGTTTTTT.

This chain links TRBV15 with TRBJ1-5, with D tentatively TRBD1 (6 bases). In germline, CDR1 is LNHNV, CDR2 YYDKDF (reference sequence). Trimming cost V 5 bases and J 6 bases, with 8 bases left between them. The CDR3 has 12 residues. CDR3: CATSQGGQPQHF. The CDR3 region has the DNA TGTGCCACCAGCCAAGGGGGTCAGCCCCAGCATTTT.

The V call is TRBV18, the J call TRBJ2-7; the match to TRBD1 covers 8 bases. V was pared by 3 bases and J by 5 bases, with 12 bases of the junction left unmatched. This CDR3 region has 16 residues. Germline values: CDR1 KGHSH, CDR2 LQKENI. CDR3 sequence: CASSPRGAGGGHEQYF. The CDR3 coding sequence is TGTGCCAGCTCACCGCGTGGGGCAGGGGGCGGCCACGAGCAGTACTTC.

The chain couples TRBV5-1 to TRBJ1-4, with D possibly TRBD1 on 6 matching bases. Trimming removed 0 bases from V and 5 bases from J, with 11 bases in between. The CDR3 runs to 15 residues. Germline assignment: CDR1 SGHRS and CDR2 YFSETQ. The CDR3 DNA is TGCGCCAGCAGCTTGGAAGGGGGATTAAATGAAAAACTGTTTTTT. Translation gives CASSLEGGLNEKLFF.

V gene TRBV6-1 combines with J gene TRBJ1-5; D remains unclear. V gave up 0 bases and J gave up 1 base, with 7 bases separating them. The CDR3 runs to 15 residues. Germline V gene lookup returns CDR1 MNHNS and CDR2 SASEGT. CDR3 sequence reads: CASSEAGLSNQPQHF. Written as DNA, the CDR3 is TGTGCCAGCAGTGAAGCCGGGTTGAGCAATCAGCCCCAGCATTTT.

This clone showed up just a few times. The rearrangement uses TRBV11-1 and TRBJ2-3; D is uncertain. This CDR3 has 15 amino acids. The germline CDR1 and CDR2 sequences are SGHAT and FQDESV (reference sequence). The ends were cut back, 5 bases at V and 2 bases at J, with 14 bases in the middle. For the CDR3, the DNA is TGTGCCAGCAGCCCCCTTGGCGGAACCACAGATACGCAGTATTTT. Translating gives CASSPLGGTTDTQYF.

J is TRBJ2-7 and V is TRBV3-1 (or the pseudogene TRBV3-2); D is undetermined. The germline gives CDR1 LGHDT, CDR2 YNNKEL (reference sequence). The V end lost 3 bases, the J end lost 5 bases, and 11 bases lay between the germline ends. The CDR3 runs to 13 residues. The CDR3 loop reads CASSHPPVDEQYF. The DNA of the CDR3 is TGTGCCAGCAGCCACCCCCCGGTCGACGAGCAGTACTTC.

This chain joins TRBV7-9 and TRBJ1-2; D not resolved. There are 16 residues in the CDR3. Trimming removed 3 bases from V and 1 base from J, with 15 bases in between. From germline, CDR1 is SEHNR and CDR2 FQNEAQ (reference sequence). Here the CDR3 DNA reads TGTGCCAGCAGCTTTAATCCCCCGGGAGGTAACTATGGCTACACCTTC. Amino acid sequence: CASSFNPPGGNYGYTF.

The chain couples TRBV18 to TRBJ1-1; 7 nucleotides align to TRBD1. V lost 6 bases, J lost 10 bases, and 8 bases stayed unmatched. The V gene's germline CDR1 is KGHSH and CDR2 LQKENI. The CDR3 has 12 amino acids. In DNA, the CDR3 is TGTGCCAGCTCGCGGACAGGTTTTGGAGCTTTCTTT. This encodes CASSRTGFGAFF.

The genes are TRBV18 and TRBJ2-1; TRBD1 is a possible D gene (6 bases). V was shortened by 6 bases and J by 8 bases, with 20 bases between the two germline ends. The length of the CDR3 is 15 residues. Germline V lookup: CDR1 KGHSH, CDR2 LQKENI. Here the CDR3 reads CASSQSITGSDEQFF. CDR3 bases: TGTGCCAGCTCTCAGAGTATAACAGGGTCGGATGAGCAGTTCTTC.

This clone was seen more than once but under ten times. The chain combines TRBV2 with TRBJ2-7, with no clear D. With 2 bases removed from V and 6 bases from J, the gap between germline ends came to 11 bases. The CDR3 runs 13 residues. The germline V gene has CDR1 SNHLY and CDR2 FYNNEI. CDR3 DNA sequence: TGTGCCAGCAGTGAAATCGGATCAGGCGAGCAGTACTTC. This gives the protein CASSEIGSGEQYF.

The chain combines TRBV28 with TRBJ1-2, with D possibly TRBD1 on 6 matching bases. The CDR3 is 14 residues long. Germline V gene sequence: CDR1 MDHEN, CDR2 SYDVKM. Trimming removed 4 bases from V and 2 bases from J, with 11 bases in between. The chain's CDR3 is CASSSPGQNYGYTF. The CDR3 bases are TGTGCCAGCAGTTCCCCAGGACAGAACTATGGCTACACCTTC.

The rearrangement links TRBV27 to TRBJ2-2, with 8 bases aligning to TRBD2. Trimming removed 2 bases from V and 4 bases from J; junction bases left unmatched: 3. The V gene's germline CDR1 is MNHEY and CDR2 SMNVEV (reference sequence). The CDR3 is 15 residues long. The CDR3 DNA reads TGTGCCAGCAGTTTAGCGGGGGGCTCCACCGGGGAGCTGTTTTTT. Encoded protein: CASSLAGGSTGELFF.